This TCR beta chain came from a study of CD8 T cells in Susac syndrome (dated by TCRdb to between 2018 and 2021). For the study in its entirety: Among the Susac syndrome patients who were sequenced, clinically active disease was present in more than five and clinical remission was observed in 8 or 9. At blood withdrawal, Susac syndrome patients were therapy-naive, treated with corticosteroids (with IVIg additionally given to some), or treated with IVIg alone. Repertoire sequencing was used to test whether CD8+ T cell activation and differentiation in Susac syndrome was antigen driven. Clonality of the CD8+ T cell repertoire was compared between about a dozen healthy donors, about 14 Susac syndrome patients and around 15 multiple sclerosis patients. Broader findings and caveats from the paper: Under 20 and five Susac-specific public clones were found in the total CD8+ and CD8+ TEMRA repertoires, respectively. Susac syndrome CD8+ repertoires showed clonal expansion, highest in CD8+ TEMRA cells and greater in clinically active than remitting patients. The number of individuals in the TCR sequencing and HLA analysis was recognized as being relatively small.

Comment on this clonotype: No antigen is known for it. No much larger clone is present one base from it, and per-base qualities are unavailable.

At the junction V is shortened by 6 bases and J by 1 base, with 14 bases in between. The germline V gene provides CDR1 SNHLY and CDR2 FYNNEI. The CDR3 holds 15 amino acids from the cysteine to the phenylalanine. The only DNA kept is the CDR3, 45 bases in frame from the first base. RNA was extracted using the RNeasy kit, and about 0.5 to 1 microgram was reverse transcribed with random hexamers. TCR beta CDR3 regions were amplified with the immunoSEQ multiplex PCR assay covering 54 Vbeta and 13 Jbeta segments. Bias from PCR amplification was corrected by using a synthetic template baseline for primer optimization and for computational correction. Per the authors' processing: Reads were annotated to V, D and J genes per IMGT and analyzed with immunoSEQ Analyzer, keeping only productive sequences. Clonality was computed as one minus Shannon entropy normalized by log2 of the number of productive unique sequences. For each patient and control, public and private clones were evaluated among the 100 most prevalent clones. A clone was defined as Susac-specific if it was absent from the healthy and MS cohorts, from more than 850 published viral clones and from other ImmuneACCESS disease sequences. The public reads were reanalyzed by TCRdb: fastp trimming at Q25, MiXCR alignment, in-frame beta chains only. Duplicate CDR3 protein sequences are folded into a single record with the most common DNA and genes. The V and J calls here are based on TCRdb, not the publication. In this sample the table shows about 24,000 distinct CDR3 sequences, over 85% of which occur a single time. Approximately 0.63% of the sample lies in the top ten.

Peripheral blood CD8+ and CD4+ T cells from healthy donors, Susac syndrome patients and multiple sclerosis patients were profiled by high-throughput TCR beta sequencing. The Susac syndrome patients fulfilled recently defined diagnostic criteria for either definite or probable disease. Bulk CD8+ and CD4+ T cells were purified magnetically by negative isolation, whereas CD8+ TEMRA cells were enriched by FACS. Blood was drawn into EDTA tubes, processed within 24 hours, and PBMCs were isolated by density gradient centrifugation. PBMCs intended for TCR sequencing were cryopreserved in liquid nitrogen and thawed later in a water bath at 37 degrees C. The sorted or isolated CD4+, CD8+ and CD8+ TEMRA cells had a purity of 90% or higher.

Recombination joined TRBV2 with TRBJ2-3; there is no confident call for the D gene. The sequencing input was CD8+ T cells from PBMCs. The clonotype originates from a human donor with Susac syndrome. The CDR3 amino acid sequence is: CASRRLPRRTDTQYF. The nucleotide sequence is TGTGCCAGCAGGCGTCTACCCAGGCGCACAGATACGCAGTATTTT.